A single T cell receptor beta chain is shown here with its context. Its matching antigen is unknown. Assay used: immunoSEQ multiplex PCR; TCRdb lists only in-frame clones, some missing. The sample yields 150,000 to 200,000 clones, roughly 92% seen once. Trimming left V 1 base short and J 5 bases short, with 15 bases between. Germline CDR1 and CDR2: LGHDT and YNNKEL (reference sequence). This CDR3 contains 16 residues. This sample was included in a study of T cell responses to AZD1222 COVID-19 vaccine. Findings of the study overall: A rise in Spike-specific TCR breadth and depth followed two AZD1222 doses. Just a handful of people given AZD1222 tested seropositive at baseline. Distributed over spike, vaccine-associated CD4 TCRs predominated at 160-218 and 743-854. The repertoires were collected only after the peak T cell response.

This chain uses TRBV3-1 (or the pseudogene TRBV3-2) with TRBJ2-1; D gene unclear. The sequence came from an adult in good health. Material: peripheral blood, obtained on day 0 of AZD1222 vaccination. This chain's CDR3 is CASSQVADRANNEQFF. Here the CDR3 DNA reads TGTGCCAGCAGCCAAGTCGCCGACCGGGCCAACAATGAGCAGTTCTTC.